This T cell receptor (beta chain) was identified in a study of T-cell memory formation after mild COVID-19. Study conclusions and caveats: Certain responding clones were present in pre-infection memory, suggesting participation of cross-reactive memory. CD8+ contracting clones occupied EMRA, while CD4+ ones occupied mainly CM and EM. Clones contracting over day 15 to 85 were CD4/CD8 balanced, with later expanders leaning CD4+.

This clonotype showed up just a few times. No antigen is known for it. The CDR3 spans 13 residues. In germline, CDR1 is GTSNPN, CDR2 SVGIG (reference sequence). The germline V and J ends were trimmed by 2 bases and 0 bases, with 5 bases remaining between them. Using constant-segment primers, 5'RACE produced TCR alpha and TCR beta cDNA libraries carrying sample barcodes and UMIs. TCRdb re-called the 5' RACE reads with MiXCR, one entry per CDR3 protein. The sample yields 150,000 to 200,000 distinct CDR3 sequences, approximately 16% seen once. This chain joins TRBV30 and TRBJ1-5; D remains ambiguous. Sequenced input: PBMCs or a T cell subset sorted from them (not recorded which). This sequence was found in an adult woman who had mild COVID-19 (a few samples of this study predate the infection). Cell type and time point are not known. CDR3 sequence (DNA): TGTGCCTGGAGTAGTGGTAGCAATCAGCCCCAGCATTTT. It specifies CAWSSGSNQPQHF. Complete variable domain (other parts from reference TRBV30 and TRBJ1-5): SQTIHQWPATLVQPVGSPLSLECTVEGTSNPNLYWYRQAAGRGLQLLFYSVGIGQISSEVPQNLSASRPQDRQFILSSKKLLLSDSGFYLCAWSSGSNQPQHFGDGTRLSIL.